This T cell receptor (beta chain) was observed in a study of a mutant IDH1 vaccine in newly diagnosed glioma. Across the whole study: Patients got radiotherapy, temozolomide, or both beforehand, and most got both. Study findings and constraints: Vaccine-induced immune responses were detected in around 93% of patients. There seemed to be no relation between pseudoprogression and changes in top peripheral T cell clonotypes.

TCRdb's table, derived via immunoSEQ multiplex PCR, lists solely in-frame clones and lacks some. The sample shows about 59,000 clones, under 85% of them seen only once. Time point here: week 47, end of study. Every vaccination contained 300 ug of the mutant IDH1 20-mer peptide and was paired with topical imiquimod. Remarks on this clone: Its antigen is still unknown.

Trimming removed 5 bases at V and 6 bases at J, with 11 bases between. The CDR3 extends over 13 amino acids. Germline assignment: CDR1 MNHEY and CDR2 SMNVEV (reference sequence). The specimen was PBMCs, collected from a glioma patient whose treatment included an IDH1 peptide vaccine. The chain recombines TRBV27 with TRBJ2-1, with D tentatively TRBD1 (6 bases). This clonotype was sampled from a man under 40 with glioma. The CDR3 region has the DNA TGTGCCAGCAGTCCCCGCAGGGGCAATGAGCAGTTCTTC. It is translated as CASSPRRGNEQFF.